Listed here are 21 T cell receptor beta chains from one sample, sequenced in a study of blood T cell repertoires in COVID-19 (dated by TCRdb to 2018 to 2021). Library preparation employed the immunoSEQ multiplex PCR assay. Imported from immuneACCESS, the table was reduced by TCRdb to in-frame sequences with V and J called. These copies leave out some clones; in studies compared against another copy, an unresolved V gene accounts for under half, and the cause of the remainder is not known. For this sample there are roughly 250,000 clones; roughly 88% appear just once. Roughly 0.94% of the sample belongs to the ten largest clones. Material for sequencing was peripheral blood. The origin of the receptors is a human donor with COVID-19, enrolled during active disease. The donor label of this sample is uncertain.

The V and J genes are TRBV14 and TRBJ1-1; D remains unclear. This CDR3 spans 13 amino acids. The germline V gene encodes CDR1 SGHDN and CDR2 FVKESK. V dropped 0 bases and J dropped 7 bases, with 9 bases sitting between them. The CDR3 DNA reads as TGTGCCAGCAGCCAAGAAGGAGTATATGAAGCTTTCTTT. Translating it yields CASSQEGVYEAFF.

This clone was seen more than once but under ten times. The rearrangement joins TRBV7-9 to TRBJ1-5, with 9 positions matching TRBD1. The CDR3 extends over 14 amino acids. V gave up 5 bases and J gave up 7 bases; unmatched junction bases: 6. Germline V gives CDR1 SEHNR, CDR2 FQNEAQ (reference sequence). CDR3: CASSKGQGVQPQHF. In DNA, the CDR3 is TGTGCCAGCAGCAAGGGACAGGGTGTCCAGCCCCAGCATTTT.

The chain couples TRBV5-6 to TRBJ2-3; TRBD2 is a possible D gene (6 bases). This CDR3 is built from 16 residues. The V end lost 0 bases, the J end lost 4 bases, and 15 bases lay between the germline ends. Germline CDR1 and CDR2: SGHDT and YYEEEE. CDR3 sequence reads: CASSLDSPQRADTQYF. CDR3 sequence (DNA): TGTGCCAGCAGCTTGGACAGCCCCCAGCGGGCAGATACGCAGTATTTT.

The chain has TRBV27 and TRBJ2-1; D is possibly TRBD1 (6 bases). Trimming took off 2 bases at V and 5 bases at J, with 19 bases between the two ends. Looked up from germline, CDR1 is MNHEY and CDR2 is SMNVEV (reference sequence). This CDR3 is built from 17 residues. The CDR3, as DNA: TGTGCCAGCAGTTTAGAATGGTCGGGCACAGGGAACAATGAGCAGTTCTTC. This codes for CASSLEWSGTGNNEQFF.

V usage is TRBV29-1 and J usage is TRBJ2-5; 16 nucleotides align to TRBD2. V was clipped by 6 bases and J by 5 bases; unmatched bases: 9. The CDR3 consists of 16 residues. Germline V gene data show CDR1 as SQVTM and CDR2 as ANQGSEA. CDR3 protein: CSVGTSGRVGGETQYF. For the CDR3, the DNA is TGCAGCGTCGGGACTAGCGGGAGGGTAGGCGGGGAGACCCAGTACTTC.

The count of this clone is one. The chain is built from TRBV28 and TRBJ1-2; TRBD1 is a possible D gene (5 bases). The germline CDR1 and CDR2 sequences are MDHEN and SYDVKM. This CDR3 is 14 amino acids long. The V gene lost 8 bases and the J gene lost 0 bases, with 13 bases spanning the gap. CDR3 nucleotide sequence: TGTGCCAGCGCAAGGGGCCGTGCTAACTATGGCTACACCTTC. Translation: CASARGRANYGYTF.

CDR3 bases: TGTGCCAGCAGTTTTTCCAGGGCCATACCCGGGGAGCTGTTTTTT. It codes for CASSFSRAIPGELFF. This chain connects TRBV6-5 to TRBJ2-2; D may be TRBD1 (5 bases). Germline loops: CDR1 MNHEY, CDR2 SVGAGI. This CDR3 has 15 amino acids. V shed 4 bases and J shed 6 bases, with 15 bases lying between them.

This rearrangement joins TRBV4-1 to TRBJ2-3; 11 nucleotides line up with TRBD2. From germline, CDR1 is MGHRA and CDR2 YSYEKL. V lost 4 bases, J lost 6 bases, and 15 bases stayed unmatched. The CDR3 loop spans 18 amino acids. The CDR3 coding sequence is TGCGCCAGCAGCCGCGGGACTAGCGGAACCGGGGGATTTGATACGCAGTATTTT. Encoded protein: CASSRGTSGTGGFDTQYF.

The CDR3 bases are TGTGCCAGCAGCCCAAGCAGCGCAGCCGCGAACACCGGGGAGCTGTTTTTT. This codes for CASSPSSAAANTGELFF. V and J are TRBV9 and TRBJ2-2; D ambiguous. This CDR3 comprises 17 residues. From germline, CDR1 is SGDLS and CDR2 YYNGEE. V was cut by 4 bases and J by 0 bases, with 16 bases left in between.

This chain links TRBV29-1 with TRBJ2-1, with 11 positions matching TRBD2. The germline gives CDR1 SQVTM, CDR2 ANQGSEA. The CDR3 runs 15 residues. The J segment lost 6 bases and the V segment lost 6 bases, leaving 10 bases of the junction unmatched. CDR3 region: CSVGFLAGGGNEQFF. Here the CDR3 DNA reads TGCAGCGTCGGCTTTCTAGCGGGAGGAGGCAATGAGCAGTTCTTC.

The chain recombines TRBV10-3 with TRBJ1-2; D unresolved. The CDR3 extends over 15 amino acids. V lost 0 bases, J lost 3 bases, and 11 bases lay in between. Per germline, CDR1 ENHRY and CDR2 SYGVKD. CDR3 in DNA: TGTGCCATCAGTGAGTCCGCCGGGAGATACTATGGCTACACCTTC. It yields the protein CAISESAGRYYGYTF.

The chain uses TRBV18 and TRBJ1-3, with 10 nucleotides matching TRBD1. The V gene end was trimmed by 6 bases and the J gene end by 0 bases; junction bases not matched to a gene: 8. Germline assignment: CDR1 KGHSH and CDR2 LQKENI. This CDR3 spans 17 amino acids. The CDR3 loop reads CASSRDRGFDSGNTIYF. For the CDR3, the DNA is TGTGCCAGCTCTCGGGACAGGGGATTCGACTCTGGAAACACCATATATTTT.

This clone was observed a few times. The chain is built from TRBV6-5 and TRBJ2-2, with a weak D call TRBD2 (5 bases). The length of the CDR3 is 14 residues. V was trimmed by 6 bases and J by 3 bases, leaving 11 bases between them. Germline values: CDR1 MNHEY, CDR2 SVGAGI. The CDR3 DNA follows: TGTGCCAGCAGAGGAGGAAGGTACACCGGGGAGCTGTTTTTT. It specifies CASRGGRYTGELFF.

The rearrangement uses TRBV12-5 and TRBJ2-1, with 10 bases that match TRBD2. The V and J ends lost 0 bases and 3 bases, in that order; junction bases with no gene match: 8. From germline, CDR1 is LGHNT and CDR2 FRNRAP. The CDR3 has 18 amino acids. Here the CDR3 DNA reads TGTGCTAGTGGTTTGGTCCTAGCGGGAGCCCCACGCTACAATGAGCAGTTCTTC. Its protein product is CASGLVLAGAPRYNEQFF. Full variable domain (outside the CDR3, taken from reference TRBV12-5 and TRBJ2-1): DARVTQTPRHKVTEMGQEVTMRCQPILGHNTVFWYRQTMMQGLELLAYFRNRAPLDDSGMPKDRFSAEMPDATLATLKIQPSEPRDSAVYFCASGLVLAGAPRYNEQFFGPGTRLTVL.

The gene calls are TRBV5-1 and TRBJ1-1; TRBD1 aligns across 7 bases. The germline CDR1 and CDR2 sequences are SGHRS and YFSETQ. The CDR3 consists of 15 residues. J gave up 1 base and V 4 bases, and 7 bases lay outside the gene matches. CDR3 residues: CASSLLTGWNTEAFF. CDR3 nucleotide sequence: TGCGCCAGCAGCCTCTTGACAGGGTGGAACACTGAAGCTTTCTTT.

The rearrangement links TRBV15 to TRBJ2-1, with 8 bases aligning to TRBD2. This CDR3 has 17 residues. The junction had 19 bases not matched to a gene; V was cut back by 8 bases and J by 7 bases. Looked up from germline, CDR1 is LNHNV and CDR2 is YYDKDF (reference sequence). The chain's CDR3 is CATAAGGVPVSGNEQFF. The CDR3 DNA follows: TGTGCCACCGCTGCGGGAGGTGTCCCCGTGTCGGGTAATGAGCAGTTCTTC.

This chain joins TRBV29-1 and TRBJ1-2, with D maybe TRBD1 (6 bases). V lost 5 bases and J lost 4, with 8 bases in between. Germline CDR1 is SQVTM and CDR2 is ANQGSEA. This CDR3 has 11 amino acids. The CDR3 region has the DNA TGCAGCGTTACGGACAGCTATGGCTACACCTTC. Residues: CSVTDSYGYTF.

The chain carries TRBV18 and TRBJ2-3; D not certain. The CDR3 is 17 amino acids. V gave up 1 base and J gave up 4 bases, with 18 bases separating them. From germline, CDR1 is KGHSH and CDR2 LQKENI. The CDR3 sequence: CASSPRKAVAGPDTQYF. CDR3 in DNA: TGTGCCAGCTCACCACGGAAGGCAGTAGCCGGCCCAGATACGCAGTATTTT.

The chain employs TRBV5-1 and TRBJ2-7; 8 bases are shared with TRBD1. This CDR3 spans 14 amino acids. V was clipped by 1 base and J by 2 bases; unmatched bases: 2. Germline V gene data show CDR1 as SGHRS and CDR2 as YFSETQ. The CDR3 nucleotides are TGCGCCAGCAGCTTGCTACAGGGGGCCTACGAGCAGTACTTC. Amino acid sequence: CASSLLQGAYEQYF.

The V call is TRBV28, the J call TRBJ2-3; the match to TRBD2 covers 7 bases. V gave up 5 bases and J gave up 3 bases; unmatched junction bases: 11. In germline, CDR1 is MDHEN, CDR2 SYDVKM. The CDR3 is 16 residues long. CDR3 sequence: CASSKSTPGGTDTQYF. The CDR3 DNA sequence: TGTGCCAGCAGTAAATCTACCCCGGGGGGAACAGATACGCAGTATTTT.

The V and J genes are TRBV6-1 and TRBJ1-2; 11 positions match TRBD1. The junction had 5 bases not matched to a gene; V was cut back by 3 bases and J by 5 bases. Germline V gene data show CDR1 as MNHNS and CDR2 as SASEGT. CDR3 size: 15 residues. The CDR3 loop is CASSDLGQGEYGYTF. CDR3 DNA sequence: TGTGCCAGCAGTGACCTGGGACAGGGGGAGTATGGCTACACCTTC.